This entry concerns a single T cell receptor beta chain. TCRdb recomputed calls from the 5' RACE reads with MiXCR, one row per CDR3 protein. The table shows 1.5 million to 2 million distinct CDR3 sequences, with about 30% occurring only once. This sample was included in a study of identical twins. Germline V CDR1 and CDR2: MNHEY, SVGAGI. The length of the CDR3 is 17 residues. With 6 bases removed from V and 2 bases from J, the gap between germline ends came to 20 bases. This clonotype originated in a newborn girl in good health. The chain employs TRBV6-5 and TRBJ2-1; TRBD2 might be the D (7 bases). The material sequenced was cord blood. The DNA for the CDR3 is TGTGCCAGCAGCTTATTTCAGAGGGGGGGGCCCTACAATGAGCAGTTCTTC. Translating gives CASSLFQRGGPYNEQFF.